This TCR beta chain appears in the sequencing data of a study of T cells in Graves' hyperthyroidism and ophthalmopathy. The CDR3 regions of TCR beta were amplified from RNA transcripts. Using the HTBI primer set, a first-round RT-PCR was run on the TCR CDR3. Using its own MiXCR run on the multiplex PCR reads, TCRdb lists one record per CDR3 protein. The sample contains about 360,000 distinct CDR3 sequences, approximately 25% of which appear only once. With 6 bases removed from V and 0 bases from J, the gap between germline ends came to 15 bases. The CDR3 has 15 amino acids. Germline assignment: CDR1 MNHNS and CDR2 SASEGT.

The sequenced sample was blood. This TCR was sampled from a man in his fifties or sixties with Graves' hyperthyroidism. This chain joins TRBV6-1 and TRBJ2-7; D gene unclear. The CDR3: CASSPRVVDSYEQYF. In nucleotides, the CDR3 is TGTGCCAGCAGCCCTAGGGTGGTCGACTCCTACGAGCAGTACTTC.